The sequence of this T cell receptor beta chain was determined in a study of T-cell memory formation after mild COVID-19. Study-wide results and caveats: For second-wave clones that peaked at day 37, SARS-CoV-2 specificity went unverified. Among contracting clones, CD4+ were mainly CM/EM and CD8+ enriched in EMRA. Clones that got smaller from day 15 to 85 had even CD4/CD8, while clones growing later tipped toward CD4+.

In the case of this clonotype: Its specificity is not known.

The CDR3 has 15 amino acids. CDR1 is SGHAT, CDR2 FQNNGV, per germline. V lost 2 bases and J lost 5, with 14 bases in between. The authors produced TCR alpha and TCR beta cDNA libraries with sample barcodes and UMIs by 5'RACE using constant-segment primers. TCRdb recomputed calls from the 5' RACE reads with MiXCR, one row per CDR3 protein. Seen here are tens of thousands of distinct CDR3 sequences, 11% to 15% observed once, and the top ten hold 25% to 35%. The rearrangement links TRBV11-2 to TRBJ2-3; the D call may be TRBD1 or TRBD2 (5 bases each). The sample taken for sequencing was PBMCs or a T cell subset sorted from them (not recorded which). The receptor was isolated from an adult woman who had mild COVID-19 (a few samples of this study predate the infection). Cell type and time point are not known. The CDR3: CASSLFGDGVDTQYF. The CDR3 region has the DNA TGTGCCAGCAGCTTATTTGGGGACGGGGTAGATACGCAGTATTTT.